This T cell receptor (beta chain) derives from a study of cytomegalovirus exposure and HLA in healthy donors. About the research overall: Out of about 179 million T cells, an earlier analysis found 117 million unique TCR beta sequences in total. Within the Caucasian-associated ancestry cluster were about 81% of the approximately 370 genotyped donors.

Details on this clone: Antigen unknown.

PCR employed 60 Vbeta and 13 Jbeta primers. The protocol was immunoSEQ multiplex PCR, while the TCRdb copy is restricted to in-frame clones and leaves out a portion. The sample yields around 130,000 clones, roughly 80% seen once. Regarding the study as a whole: The authors later found TCR association rates varying by HLA locus, with DRB1 most and HLA-C fewest.

This clonotype originated in a female donor in good health and CMV-seronegative. Sequenced material: PBMCs.

For the CDR3, the DNA is TGTGCCAGTACCTTTTCTCCGGGACAGGGGGTATTTGGCTACACCTTC. Protein: CASTFSPGQGVFGYTF. The genes are TRBV19 and TRBJ1-2, with 11 positions matching TRBD1. With V trimmed by 7 bases and J by 7 bases, 14 bases remained unmatched. Germline assignment: CDR1 LNHDA and CDR2 SQIVND (reference sequence). The CDR3 has 16 amino acids.